A single T cell receptor (beta chain) is shown here with its context. The source of the sample is a study of blood T cell repertoires in COVID-19. In the study overall: There were acute and convalescent COVID-19 samples, and they came from the United States, Italy and Spain.

The CDR3 totals 15 residues. CDR1 is LNHDA, CDR2 SQIVND, per germline (reference sequence). Unmatched junction bases numbered 9, after V lost 8 bases and J lost 7 bases. The data were produced by immunoSEQ multiplex PCR, yet TCRdb's version contains in-frame clones alone and is incomplete. The repertoire holds 200,000 to 300,000 clones, over 80% seen once, with 3% to 4.5% in the top ten. The receptor was derived from a woman between 40 and 55 years old with acute or convalescent COVID-19. Material: peripheral blood. The genes are TRBV19 and TRBJ2-4; 12 nucleotides match TRBD1. The CDR3 spells CASWDRGRKGNIQYF. Here the CDR3 DNA reads TGTGCCAGTTGGGACAGGGGGCGCAAAGGGAACATTCAGTACTTC.